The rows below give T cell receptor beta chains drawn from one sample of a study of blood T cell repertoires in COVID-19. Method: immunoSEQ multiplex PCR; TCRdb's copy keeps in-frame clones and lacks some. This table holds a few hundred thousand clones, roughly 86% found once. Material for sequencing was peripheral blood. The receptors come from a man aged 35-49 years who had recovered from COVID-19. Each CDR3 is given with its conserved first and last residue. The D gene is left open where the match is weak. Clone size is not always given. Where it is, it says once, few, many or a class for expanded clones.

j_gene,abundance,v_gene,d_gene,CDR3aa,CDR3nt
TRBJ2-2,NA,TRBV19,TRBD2,CASSIGTGLAGVGGTGELFF,TGTGCCAGTAGTATAGGGACCGGACTAGCGGGAGTCGGCGGCACCGGGGAGCTGTTTTTT
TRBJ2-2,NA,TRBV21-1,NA,CASNSFGAGGNTGELFF,TGTGCCAGCAATTCTTTCGGGGCGGGAGGGAACACCGGGGAGCTGTTTTTT
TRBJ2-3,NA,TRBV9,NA,CASSAYYRERDTQYF,TGTGCCAGCAGCGCCTACTACAGGGAGAGAGATACGCAGTATTTT
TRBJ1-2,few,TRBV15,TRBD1,CATSPGQGFGYTF,TGTGCCACCAGCCCCGGACAGGGGTTTGGCTACACCTTC
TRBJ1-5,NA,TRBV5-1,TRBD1,CASSAGTGYLQPQHF,TGCGCCAGCAGCGCCGGGACAGGGTATTTGCAGCCCCAGCATTTT
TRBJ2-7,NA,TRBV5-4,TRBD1,CASSRPGQGAREQYF,TGTGCCAGCAGCCGTCCGGGACAGGGGGCGCGGGAGCAGTACTTC
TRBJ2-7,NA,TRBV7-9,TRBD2,CASSLAGGSSEQYF,TGTGCCAGCAGCTTAGCGGGAGGGTCGAGTGAGCAGTACTTC
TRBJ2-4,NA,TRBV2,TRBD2,CASSEGGVRAKNIQYF,TGTGCCAGCAGTGAGGGGGGGGTGAGAGCCAAAAACATTCAGTACTTC
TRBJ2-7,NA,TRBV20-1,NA,CSASSGRGSSYEQYF,TGCAGTGCTAGTTCCGGGCGGGGAAGCTCCTACGAGCAGTACTTC
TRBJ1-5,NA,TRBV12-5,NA,CASGVGGFNQPQHF,TGTGCTAGTGGTGTAGGGGGTTTCAATCAGCCCCAGCATTTT
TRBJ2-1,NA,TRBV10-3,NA,CAISAGQDRGNEQFF,TGTGCCATCAGTGCTGGTCAGGATCGGGGCAATGAGCAGTTCTTC
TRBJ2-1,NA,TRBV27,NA,CASSSRFGGSSYNEQFF,TGTGCCAGCAGTTCCCGATTTGGCGGTAGCTCCTACAATGAGCAGTTCTTC
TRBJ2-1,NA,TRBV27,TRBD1,CASSPDRGAYNEQFF,TGTGCCAGCAGTCCGGACAGGGGGGCCTACAATGAGCAGTTCTTC
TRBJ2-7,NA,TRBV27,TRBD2,CASSLRASGSYEQYF,TGTGCCAGCAGTTTGCGCGCTAGCGGTAGCTACGAGCAGTACTTC
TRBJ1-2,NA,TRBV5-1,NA,CASSTGHHSNYGYTF,TGCGCCAGCAGCACAGGACACCACTCTAACTATGGCTACACCTTC
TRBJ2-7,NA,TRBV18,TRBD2,CASSTSGVSYEQYF,TGTGCCAGCTCAACTAGCGGGGTGTCCTACGAGCAGTACTTC
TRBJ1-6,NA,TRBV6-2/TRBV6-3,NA,CASSRPNSPLHF,TGTGCCAGCAGCCGTCCGAATTCACCCCTCCACTTT
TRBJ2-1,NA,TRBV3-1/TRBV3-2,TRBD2,CASSPARGVRNEQFF,TGTGCCAGCAGCCCCGCGCGGGGGGTCCGCAATGAGCAGTTCTTC
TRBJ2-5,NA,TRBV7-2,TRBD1,CASSVQGAETQYF,TGTGCCAGCAGCGTACAGGGGGCTGAGACCCAGTACTTC
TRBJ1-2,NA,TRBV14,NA,CASSLLTTGQSYTF,TGTGCCAGCAGCCTCTTGACCACGGGACAAAGTTACACCTTC
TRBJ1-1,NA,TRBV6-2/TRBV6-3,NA,CASSFQGLNTEAFF,TGTGCCAGCAGTTTCCAGGGGCTAAACACTGAAGCTTTCTTT
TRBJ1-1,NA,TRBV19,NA,CASRTGWDTEAFF,TGTGCCAGTAGGACTGGGTGGGACACTGAAGCTTTCTTT
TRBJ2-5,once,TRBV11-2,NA,CASSLFPRIQETQYF,TGTGCCAGCAGCTTATTTCCCAGGATCCAAGAGACCCAGTACTTC
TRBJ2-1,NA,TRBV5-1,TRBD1,CASSLGDRVGDEQFF,TGCGCCAGCAGCTTGGGGGACAGGGTTGGCGATGAGCAGTTCTTC
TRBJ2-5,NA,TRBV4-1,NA,CASSQDAGQNYQETQYF,TGCGCCAGCAGCCAAGATGCTGGACAGAATTACCAAGAGACCCAGTACTTC
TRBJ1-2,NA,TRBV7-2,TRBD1,CASKESPNQGAYGYTF,TGTGCCAGCAAAGAAAGCCCTAATCAGGGGGCGTATGGCTACACCTTC
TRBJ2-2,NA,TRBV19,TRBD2,CASSWGLAGDTGELFF,TGTGCCAGTAGCTGGGGACTAGCGGGAGACACCGGGGAGCTGTTTTTT
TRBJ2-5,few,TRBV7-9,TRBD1,CASSATPPGQKETQYF,TGTGCCAGCAGCGCAACCCCCCCGGGACAGAAAGAGACCCAGTACTTC
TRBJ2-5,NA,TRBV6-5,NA,CASRVGLRGQETQYF,TGTGCCAGCAGGGTGGGACTGAGGGGACAAGAGACCCAGTACTTC
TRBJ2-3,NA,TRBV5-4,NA,CASRAGGTDTQYF,TGTGCCAGCAGGGCAGGGGGCACAGATACGCAGTATTTT
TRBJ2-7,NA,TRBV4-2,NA,CASSPTLDFSYEQYF,TGTGCCAGCAGTCCGACTCTTGACTTCTCCTACGAGCAGTACTTC
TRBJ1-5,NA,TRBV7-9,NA,CASSLGGGSNQPQHF,TGTGCCAGCAGCTTAGGGGGGGGTAGCAATCAGCCCCAGCATTTT
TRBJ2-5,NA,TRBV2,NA,CASSGSLGGTQYF,TGTGCCAGCAGTGGTTCCTTGGGGGGGACCCAGTACTTC
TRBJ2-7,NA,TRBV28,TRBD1,CASSWTGRHYEQYF,TGTGCCAGCAGTTGGACAGGAAGACATTACGAGCAGTACTTC
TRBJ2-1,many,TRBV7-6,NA,CASRMGGGPYNEQFF,TGTGCCAGCAGAATGGGGGGAGGTCCTTACAATGAGCAGTTCTTC
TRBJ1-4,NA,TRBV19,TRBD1,CASSMAQGANEKLFF,TGTGCCAGTAGTATGGCGCAGGGGGCTAATGAAAAACTGTTTTTT
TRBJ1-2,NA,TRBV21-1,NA,CASSIKHNFGTPSPTNYGYTF,TGTGCCAGCAGCATTAAACACAACTTCGGGACACCTTCACCCACTAACTATGGCTACACCTTC
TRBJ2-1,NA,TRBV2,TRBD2,CASRRGLADNNEQFF,TGTGCCAGCAGAAGGGGACTAGCGGACAACAATGAGCAGTTCTTC
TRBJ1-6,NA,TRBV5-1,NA,CASSLVASNSPLHF,TGCGCCAGCAGCTTGGTGGCCTCGAATTCACCCCTCCACTTT
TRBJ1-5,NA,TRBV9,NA,CASSVGGSHQPQHF,TGTGCCAGCAGCGTAGGAGGCAGCCATCAGCCCCAGCATTTT
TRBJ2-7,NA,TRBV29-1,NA,CSASTTEQYF,TGCAGCGCCTCGACAACAGAGCAGTACTTC
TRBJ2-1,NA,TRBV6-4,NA,CASSDSMGPSEQFF,TGTGCCAGCAGTGACTCGATGGGGCCTTCGGAGCAGTTCTTC